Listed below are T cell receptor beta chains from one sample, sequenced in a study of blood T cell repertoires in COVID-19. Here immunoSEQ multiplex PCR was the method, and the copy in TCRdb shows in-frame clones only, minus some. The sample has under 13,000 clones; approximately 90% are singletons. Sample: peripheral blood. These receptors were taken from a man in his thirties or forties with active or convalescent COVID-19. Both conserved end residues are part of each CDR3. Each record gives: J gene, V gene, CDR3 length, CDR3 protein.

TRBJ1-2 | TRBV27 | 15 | CASSLRTGGDYGYTF
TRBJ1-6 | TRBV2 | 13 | CASRGQYNSPLHF
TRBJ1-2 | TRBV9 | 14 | CASSYGQGNYGYTF
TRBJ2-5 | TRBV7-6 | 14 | CASSLGATQETQYF
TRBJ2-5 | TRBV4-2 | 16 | CASSQDPPSGGETQYF
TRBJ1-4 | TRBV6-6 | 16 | CASSRPRGQGSEKLFF
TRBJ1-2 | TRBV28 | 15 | CASSFLAGGNYGYTF
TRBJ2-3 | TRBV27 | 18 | CASRPLPISGGGTDTQYF
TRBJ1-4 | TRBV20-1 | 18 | CSASFPDSRGPTIEKLFF
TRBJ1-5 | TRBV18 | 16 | CASSSAGQGNNQPQHF
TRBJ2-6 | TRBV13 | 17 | CASSLVGGSSGANVLTF
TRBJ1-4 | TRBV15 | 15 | CATSRPGQGGEKLFF
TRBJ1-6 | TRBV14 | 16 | CASSQTGGSYNSPLHF
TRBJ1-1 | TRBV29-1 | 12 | CSVGGQGLEAFF
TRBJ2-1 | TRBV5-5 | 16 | CASSVDGTAYYNEQFF
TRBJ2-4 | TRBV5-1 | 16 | CASSLDPGTSGNIQYF
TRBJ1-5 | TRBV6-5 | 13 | CASSYSEDQPQHF
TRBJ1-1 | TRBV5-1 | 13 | CASSFGGGTEAFF
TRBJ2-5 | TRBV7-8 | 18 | CASSLGTSGGADQETQYF
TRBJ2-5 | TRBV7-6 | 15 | CASSLAGTTQETHYF
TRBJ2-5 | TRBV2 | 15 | CASSEASGGQETQYF
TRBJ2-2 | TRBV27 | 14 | CASGWQGNTGELFF
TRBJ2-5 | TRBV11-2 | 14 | CASSAGGTGETQYF
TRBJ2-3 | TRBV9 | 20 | CASSVLSGLAGGPGTDTQYF
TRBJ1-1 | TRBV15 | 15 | CATSRDTEGPTEAFF
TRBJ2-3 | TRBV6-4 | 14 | CASSASGGTDTQYF
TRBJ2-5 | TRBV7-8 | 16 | CASSHSRTDNRETQYF
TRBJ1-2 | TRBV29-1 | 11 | CSVLPEGGYTF
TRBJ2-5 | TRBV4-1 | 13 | CASSQWRGETQYF
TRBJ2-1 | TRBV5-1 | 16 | CASSRTVGGSYNEQFF
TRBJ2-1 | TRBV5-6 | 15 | CASSFSSSVLPEQFF
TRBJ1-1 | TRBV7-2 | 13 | CASSLAENTEAFF
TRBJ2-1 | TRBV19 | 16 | CASRPVPGTGVNEQFF
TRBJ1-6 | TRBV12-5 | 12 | CASGLTGAPLHF
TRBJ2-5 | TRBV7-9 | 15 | CASSPNQGVGETQYF
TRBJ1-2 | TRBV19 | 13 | CASTSSWGDGYTF
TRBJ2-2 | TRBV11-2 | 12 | CASSPTVEELFF
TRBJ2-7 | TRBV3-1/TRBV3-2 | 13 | CASSPSRDREQYF
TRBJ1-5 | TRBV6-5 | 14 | CASSLQGTEQPQHF
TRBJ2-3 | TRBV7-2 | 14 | CASSLVMRTDTQYF
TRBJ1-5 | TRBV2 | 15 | CASSSDTGKGQPQHF
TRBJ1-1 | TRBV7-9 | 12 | CALATGGTEAFF
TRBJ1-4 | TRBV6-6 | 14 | CASSRDTQREKLFF
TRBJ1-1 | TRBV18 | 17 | CASSPFSGTEPNTEAFF
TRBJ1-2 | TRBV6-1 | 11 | CASSESLGYTF